Listed below are T cell receptor beta chains from one sample, sequenced in a study of blood T cell repertoires in COVID-19. The protocol was immunoSEQ multiplex PCR, while the TCRdb copy is restricted to in-frame clones and leaves out a portion. This sample has approximately 280,000 clones; over 85% occur once, and the top ten carry under 2.5%. Sequenced material: PBMCs or T cells enriched from blood (not recorded which). The receptors shown here come from a woman aged 60-70 years who had recovered from COVID-19. Both conserved end residues are part of each CDR3. The order of the fields is clone size, J gene, D gene, V gene, CDR3 protein, CDR3 DNA. The D gene is left open where the match is weak. Clone sizes are given selectively: once, few, many, or a class where the clone is expanded.

>NA|TRBJ1-1|NA|TRBV28
CASSMMSQREAFF
TGTGCCAGCAGTATGATGTCCCAGCGAGAAGCTTTCTTT
>NA|TRBJ2-2|TRBD2|TRBV27
CASSLSLAGVAGELFF
TGTGCCAGCAGTTTATCACTAGCGGGAGTCGCCGGGGAGCTGTTTTTT
>NA|TRBJ2-2|NA|TRBV5-8
CASSPGLPLNTGELFF
TGTGCCAGCAGCCCGGGACTTCCCCTTAACACCGGGGAGCTGTTTTTT
>NA|TRBJ1-4|NA|TRBV4-1
CASSQVQGQRTNEKLFF
TGCGCCAGCAGCCAAGTACAGGGACAAAGGACTAATGAAAAACTGTTTTTT
>NA|TRBJ1-2|NA|TRBV28
CASNGGVNYGYTF
TGTGCCAGCAATGGAGGGGTCAACTATGGCTACACCTTC
>once|TRBJ2-5|TRBD1|TRBV11-3
CASSLGRSGDRGLETQYF
TGTGCCAGCAGCTTAGGGAGGTCAGGAGACAGGGGGCTTGAGACCCAGTACTTC
>NA|TRBJ2-3|TRBD2|TRBV4-1
CASGKGLAGVDSTDTQYF
TGCGCCAGCGGCAAGGGACTAGCGGGAGTCGATAGCACAGATACGCAGTATTTT
>NA|TRBJ2-7|NA|TRBV24-1
CATSDSRESSYEQYF
TGTGCCACCAGTGACTCTCGAGAGAGCTCCTACGAGCAGTACTTC
>NA|TRBJ2-5|NA|TRBV27
CASSPNQETQYF
TGTGCCAGCAGTCCCAACCAAGAGACCCAGTACTTC
>once|TRBJ1-5|NA|TRBV19
CASRSVSYSNQPQHF
TGTGCCAGTAGATCCGTTTCTTATAGCAATCAGCCCCAGCATTTT
>NA|TRBJ1-1|NA|TRBV5-6
CASSLEGVAGSLNTEAFF
TGTGCCAGCAGCTTGGAGGGGGTGGCAGGATCTTTGAACACTGAAGCTTTCTTT
>NA|TRBJ2-3|NA|TRBV5-4
CASSATAATDTQYF
TGTGCCAGCAGCGCGACAGCAGCCACAGATACGCAGTATTTT
>NA|TRBJ1-4|NA|TRBV27
CASSREVATNEKLFF
TGTGCCAGCAGTCGAGAAGTTGCAACTAATGAAAAACTGTTTTTT
>NA|TRBJ1-5|TRBD1|TRBV28
CASRRQGNQPQHF
TGTGCCAGCAGGCGACAGGGGAATCAGCCCCAGCATTTT
>once|TRBJ2-7|NA|TRBV14
CASSPQPSYEQYF
TGTGCCAGCAGCCCACAACCCTCCTACGAGCAGTACTTC
>NA|TRBJ2-5|NA|TRBV28
CASSLGVMETQYF
TGTGCCAGCAGTTTAGGAGTGATGGAGACCCAGTACTTC
>NA|TRBJ2-7|NA|TRBV6-5
CASSFNYEQYF
TGTGCCAGCAGTTTCAACTACGAGCAGTACTTC
>NA|TRBJ1-1|TRBD1|TRBV5-1
CASSGTGAGTEAFF
TGCGCCAGCAGCGGGACAGGGGCTGGCACTGAAGCTTTCTTT
>many|TRBJ2-7|NA|TRBV2
CASSPGPPAYEQYF
TGTGCCAGCAGTCCGGGTCCACCTGCCTACGAGCAGTACTTC
>NA|TRBJ2-7|NA|TRBV3-1/TRBV3-2
CASSQTYSIEQYF
TGTGCCAGCAGCCAGACGTACAGCATCGAGCAGTACTTC
>NA|TRBJ2-7|NA|TRBV27
CASSLERRGEQYF
TGTGCCAGCAGTTTGGAGAGGCGTGGGGAGCAGTACTTC
>NA|TRBJ1-5|NA|TRBV2
CASSPLGGQPQHF
TGTGCCAGCAGTCCCCTCGGGGGGCAGCCCCAGCATTTT
>NA|TRBJ2-5|NA|TRBV9
CASSVDAGETQYF
TGTGCCAGCAGCGTAGACGCGGGGGAGACCCAGTACTTC
>NA|TRBJ1-5|TRBD1|TRBV28
CASSSPVTGGGNQPQHF
TGTGCCAGCAGTTCCCCGGTGACAGGGGGCGGGAATCAGCCCCAGCATTTT
>NA|TRBJ1-6|NA|TRBV5-1
CASSSTQGSYNSPLHF
TGCGCCAGCAGCTCTACACAGGGCTCATATAATTCACCCCTCCACTTT
>NA|TRBJ2-2|TRBD2|TRBV11-3
CASSLDLASGAGELFF
TGTGCCAGCAGCTTAGATCTGGCTAGCGGGGCCGGGGAGCTGTTTTTT
>NA|TRBJ1-5|NA|TRBV5-1
CASSEVGGGNQPQHF
TGCGCCAGCAGCGAGGTAGGCGGAGGCAATCAGCCCCAGCATTTT
>NA|TRBJ2-1|TRBD2|TRBV5-1
CASSLALAGSPYEQFF
TGCGCCAGCAGCTTGGCCCTAGCGGGGTCTCCGTATGAGCAGTTCTTC
>NA|TRBJ1-2|TRBD1|TRBV28
CASSSGQGTYGYTF
TGTGCCAGCAGTTCGGGACAGGGGACCTATGGCTACACCTTC
>once|TRBJ2-3|NA|TRBV29-1
CSVEPGGLDTQYF
TGCAGCGTTGAACCGGGGGGCTTAGATACGCAGTATTTT
>NA|TRBJ2-3|TRBD2|TRBV2
CASSEGSGVGSDTQYF
TGTGCCAGCAGTGAAGGTAGCGGGGTGGGATCCGATACGCAGTATTTT
>NA|TRBJ2-1|NA|TRBV11-2
CASSLGRKTISSYNEQFF
TGTGCCAGCAGCTTAGGGCGAAAAACTATAAGCTCCTACAATGAGCAGTTCTTC
>once|TRBJ1-2|NA|TRBV21-1
CASIRMGRANYGYTF
TGTGCCAGCATAAGAATGGGGCGAGCTAACTATGGCTACACCTTC
>NA|TRBJ2-1|NA|TRBV11-2
CASSSSGGQNEQFF
TGTGCCAGCAGCTCCTCCGGGGGGCAGAATGAGCAGTTCTTC
>once|TRBJ1-1|NA|TRBV7-9
CASSLGADEAFF
TGTGCCAGCAGCTTAGGTGCAGATGAAGCTTTCTTT
>NA|TRBJ2-7|TRBD1|TRBV5-4
CASSSGGSYEQYF
TGTGCCAGCAGCTCAGGGGGCTCCTACGAGCAGTACTTC
>NA|TRBJ2-1|TRBD2|TRBV3-1/TRBV3-2
CASSPLAGVYNEQFF
TGTGCCAGCAGTCCGCTAGCGGGAGTCTACAATGAGCAGTTCTTC
>NA|TRBJ1-1|TRBD1|TRBV6-5
CASSTHRGGNTEAFF
TGTGCCAGCAGTACCCACAGGGGAGGGAACACTGAAGCTTTCTTT
>NA|TRBJ2-7|NA|TRBV4-1
CASSQFPDSSYEQYF
TGCGCCAGCAGCCAATTTCCGGACAGCTCCTACGAGCAGTACTTC
>NA|TRBJ1-2|NA|TRBV27
CASSLSFGRHYGYTF
TGTGCCAGCAGTTTATCCTTCGGGAGGCACTATGGCTACACCTTC
>NA|TRBJ1-1|TRBD1|TRBV7-9
CASVLGGLNTEAFF
TGTGCCAGCGTTTTAGGGGGCCTAAACACTGAAGCTTTCTTT
>NA|TRBJ1-1|TRBD1|TRBV5-6
CASSKQTGFVTEAFF
TGTGCCAGCAGCAAGCAGACAGGGTTTGTCACTGAAGCTTTCTTT
>NA|TRBJ2-1|TRBD1|TRBV5-4
CASSPNWGTGPVNEQFF
TGTGCCAGCAGCCCCAACTGGGGGACAGGGCCGGTAAATGAGCAGTTCTTC